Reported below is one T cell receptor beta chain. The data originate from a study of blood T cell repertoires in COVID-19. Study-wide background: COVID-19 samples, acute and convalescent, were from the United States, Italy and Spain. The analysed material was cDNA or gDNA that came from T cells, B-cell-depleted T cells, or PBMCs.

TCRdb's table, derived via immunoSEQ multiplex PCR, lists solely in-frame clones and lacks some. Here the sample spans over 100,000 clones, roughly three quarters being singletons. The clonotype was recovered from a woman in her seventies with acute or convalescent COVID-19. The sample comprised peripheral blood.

The CDR3 DNA sequence: TGCGCCAGCAGCCAACATGACAGGGGGGGGGACTATGGCTACACCTTC. This translates into CASSQHDRGGDYGYTF. The chain joins TRBV4-3 to TRBJ1-2; 9 bases fit TRBD1. The germline V gene encodes CDR1 LGHNA and CDR2 YSLEER. The length of the CDR3 is 16 residues. Trimming at V came to 2 bases and at J to 3 bases, leaving 7 bases not matched to a gene.